This T cell receptor (beta chain) was captured in a study of post-analysis software for immune sequencing data. Overall study context: Recorded subtypes: relapsing-remitting, secondary progressive, progressive-relapsing; some patients unannotated.

The CDR3 loop spans 17 amino acids. Germline V lookup: CDR1 SGHTA, CDR2 FQGNSA. Trimming left V 1 base short and J 1 base short, with 16 bases between. A remark on this clonotype: The target antigen is unknown.

Prepared libraries of TCR beta cDNA carried unique molecular identifiers. The yield from roughly 1 to 10 million T cells was roughly 500,000 cDNA molecules in total. TCRdb reprocessed the PCR reads via MiXCR and lists one record per CDR3 protein. Of around 400,000 distinct CDR3 sequences listed, roughly 36% were seen once; the top ten hold 13%. Study-level results: Compared with controls, patients had more of about five TRBV segments, including TRBV5-6, TRBV5-1 and TRBV20-1. Controls' normalized Chao1 diversity significantly exceeded that of multiple sclerosis patients. Those samples that were prepared in the same batch co-clustered strongly by F measure.

The gene calls are TRBV7-2 and TRBJ2-5; TRBD2 might be the D (7 bases). The clonotype comes from a girl aged 10-17 years with multiple sclerosis. The sequencing input was blood. DNA of the CDR3: TGTGCCAGCAGCTTAGGAATACGAGGGGGGGCCCAAGAGACCCAGTACTTC. Its translation is CASSLGIRGGAQETQYF. Full variable domain (outside the CDR3, taken from reference TRBV7-2 and TRBJ2-5): GAGVSQSPSNKVTEKGKDVELRCDPISGHTALYWYRQSLGQGLEFLIYFQGNSAPDKSGLPSDRFSAERTGGSVSTLTIQRTQQEDSAVYLCASSLGIRGGAQETQYFGPGTRLLVL.